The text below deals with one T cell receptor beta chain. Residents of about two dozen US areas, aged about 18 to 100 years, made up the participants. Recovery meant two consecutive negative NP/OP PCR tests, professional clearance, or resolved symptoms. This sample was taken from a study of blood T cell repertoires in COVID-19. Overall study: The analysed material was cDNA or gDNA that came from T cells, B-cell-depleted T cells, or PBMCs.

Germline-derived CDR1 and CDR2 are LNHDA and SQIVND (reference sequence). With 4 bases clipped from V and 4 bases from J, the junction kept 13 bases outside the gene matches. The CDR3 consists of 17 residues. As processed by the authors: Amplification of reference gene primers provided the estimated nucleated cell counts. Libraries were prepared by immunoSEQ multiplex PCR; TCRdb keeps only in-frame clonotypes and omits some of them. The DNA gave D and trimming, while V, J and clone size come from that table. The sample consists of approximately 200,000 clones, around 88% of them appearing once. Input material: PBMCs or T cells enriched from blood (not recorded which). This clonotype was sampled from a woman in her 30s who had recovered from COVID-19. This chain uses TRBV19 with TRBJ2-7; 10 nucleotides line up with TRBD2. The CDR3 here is CASSSGLAGEVFYEQYF. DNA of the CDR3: TGTGCCAGTAGTAGCGGCCTAGCGGGAGAGGTCTTTTACGAGCAGTACTTC.